This entry is about one TCR beta chain. The sort gate was single viable CD3+CD4+CD8-CD45RO+ cells for memory CD4+ T cells. Looked up from germline, CDR1 is LNHNV and CDR2 is YYDKDF (reference sequence). This CDR3 spans 17 amino acids. V lost 0 bases and J lost 3; bases outside the gene matches: 7. The data were obtained in a study of memory CD4+ T cells and cytomegalovirus serostatus. Assay: immunoSEQ multiplex PCR; the TCRdb copy retains only in-frame clones and omits some. The data show tens of thousands of clones, less than 85% seen once. The receptor was derived from an adult in good health and CMV-seronegative. Sequencing was carried out using memory CD4+ T cells from blood. This chain joins TRBV15 and TRBJ1-5; 8 nucleotides align to TRBD1. The DNA for the CDR3 is TGTGCCACCAGCAGAGATCCCCGACAGGGGAACAATCAGCCCCAGCATTTT. Encoded protein: CATSRDPRQGNNQPQHF.